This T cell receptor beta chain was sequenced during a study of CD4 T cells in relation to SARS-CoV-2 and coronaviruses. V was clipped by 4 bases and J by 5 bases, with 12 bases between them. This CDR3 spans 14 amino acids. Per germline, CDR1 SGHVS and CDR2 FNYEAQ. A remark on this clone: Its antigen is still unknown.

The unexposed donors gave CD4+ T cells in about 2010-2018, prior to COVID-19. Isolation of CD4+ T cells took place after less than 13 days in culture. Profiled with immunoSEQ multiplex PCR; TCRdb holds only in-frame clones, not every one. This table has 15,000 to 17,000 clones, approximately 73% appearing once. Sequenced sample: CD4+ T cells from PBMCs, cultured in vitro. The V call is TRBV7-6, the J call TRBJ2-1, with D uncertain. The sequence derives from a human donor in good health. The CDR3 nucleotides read TGTGCCAGCAGCTCCGCTGGCGGAAACAATGAGCAGTTCTTC. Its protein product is CASSSAGGNNEQFF.